This entry describes one TCR beta chain. This clonotype was detected many times. Its cognate antigen has yet to be identified. Per-nucleotide qualities are absent, and no much larger clonotype sits a single base away. The sequencer listed for this sample is Illumina HiSeq 1500. TCRdb cleaned the public reads at Q25 with fastp, built clones with MiXCR and kept in-frame beta chains. A single entry per CDR3 protein holds the most common genes and DNA from its merged rows. For this sample the table gives 200,000 to 300,000 distinct CDR3 sequences, of which approximately 9% were detected only once. The ten biggest clones cover over 12% of the sample. Taken from cysteine to phenylalanine, the CDR3 has 13 residues. The retained sequence is limited to the CDR3, 39 bases, with the frame set at the first base. At the junction V is shortened by 4 bases and J by 1 base, with 6 bases in between. Looking up the germline V gene yields CDR1 SGHTA and CDR2 FQGNSA.

The data are from a study of T cell repertoires in cytomegalovirus infection (dated by TCRdb to about 2019). Notes on the research overall: The HLA type of each donor mattered for the analysis, because public TCR beta signatures pointed to carriage of CMV infection along with the matching HLA type.

Study-wide conclusions, independent of this receptor: The ex vivo response was dominated by HLA-C-restricted CMV-specific TCR beta clonotypes, and the single most frequent clonotype in two of eight donors was supplied by these HLA-C-restricted clonotypes. Cumulative frequency of public TCR beta family members discriminated carriers of CMV infection plus the relevant HLA type in this cohort and an independent 352-donor cohort.

Sequenced input: PBMCs. The rearrangement joined TRBV7-2 to TRBJ2-3, with no D gene named confidently. The receptor's source is a human donor in good health (CMV status not recorded). Some clones in this sample may be carry-over from other donors' samples. The nucleotide sequence reads as follows: TGTGCCAGCAGCTCCGCCCGCACAGATACGCAGTATTTT. It specifies CASSSARTDTQYF.